Listed below are T cell receptor beta chains from one sample, sequenced in a study of blood T cell repertoires in COVID-19. Generated by immunoSEQ multiplex PCR, the TCRdb table keeps only in-frame clones and is missing some. The repertoire has a few hundred thousand clones, 70% to 90% of them found once; the top ten carry around 2.9%. The sample was peripheral blood. All receptors come from a man aged 45-65 years who had recovered from COVID-19. Both conserved end residues are part of each CDR3. The order of the fields is D gene, J gene, clone size, V gene, CDR3 protein, CDR3 DNA. A D gene is named only where the DNA matches it firmly. Not all rows give a size; the values are once, few, many and, for expanded clones, a class.

>TRBD1|TRBJ2-3|NA|TRBV24-1
CATSDSGQHTDTQYF
TGTGCCACCAGTGATTCGGGACAGCACACAGATACGCAGTATTTT
>NA|TRBJ1-3|NA|TRBV29-1
CSATGSSGNTIYF
TGCAGCGCTACAGGGAGCTCTGGAAACACCATATATTTT
>NA|TRBJ1-2|once|TRBV12-3/TRBV12-4
CASSKGVYGYTF
TGTGCCAGCAGTAAGGGAGTCTATGGCTACACCTTC
>NA|TRBJ1-4|NA|TRBV18
CASSLDSNEKLFF
TGTGCCAGCTCTCTGGACAGTAATGAAAAACTGTTTTTT
>NA|TRBJ1-3|NA|TRBV18
CASSPTGGGAGNTIYF
TGTGCCAGCTCACCAACTGGCGGGGGCGCTGGAAACACCATATATTTT
>NA|TRBJ1-4|NA|TRBV28
CASRFGVRSEKLFF
TGTGCCAGCAGGTTCGGGGTCCGGAGTGAAAAACTGTTTTTT
>NA|TRBJ2-2|NA|TRBV19
CASSIPRGSTGELFF
TGTGCCAGTAGTATACCCAGGGGTAGCACCGGGGAGCTGTTTTTT
>TRBD2|TRBJ2-5|NA|TRBV27
CASSLRLAEQETQYF
TGTGCCAGCAGTTTAAGACTAGCGGAGCAAGAGACCCAGTACTTC
>TRBD2|TRBJ2-7|NA|TRBV7-9
CASSPSGRRSYEQYF
TGTGCCAGCAGCCCTAGCGGGAGAAGGTCCTACGAGCAGTACTTC
>NA|TRBJ2-3|NA|TRBV5-8
CASSHDSAWAQYF
TGTGCCAGCAGCCATGACAGTGCCTGGGCGCAGTATTTT
>NA|TRBJ1-2|once|TRBV18
CASSVPTEHGYTF
TGTGCCAGCTCAGTGCCCACGGAGCATGGCTACACCTTC
>NA|TRBJ2-7|NA|TRBV28
CASSLPGQRHEQYF
TGTGCCAGCAGTTTACCCGGACAGCGCCACGAGCAGTACTTC
>TRBD1|TRBJ1-2|NA|TRBV28
CASRDPGQGYTF
TGTGCCAGCAGGGATCCGGGACAGGGCTACACCTTC
>NA|TRBJ2-1|NA|TRBV4-2
CASSQGFSKSSYNEQFF
TGTGCCAGCAGCCAAGGATTCTCCAAGAGCTCCTACAATGAGCAGTTCTTC
>NA|TRBJ2-5|NA|TRBV18
CASSLGQRETQYF
TGTGCCAGCTCCCTCGGACAGAGAGAGACCCAGTACTTC
>NA|TRBJ2-1|NA|TRBV28
CASDSSYNEQFF
TGTGCCAGCGATTCTAGCTACAATGAGCAGTTCTTC
>TRBD2|TRBJ2-2|NA|TRBV9
CASSVGVGLAGGNTGELFF
TGTGCCAGCAGCGTAGGGGTGGGACTAGCGGGAGGGAACACCGGGGAGCTGTTTTTT
>NA|TRBJ1-4|NA|TRBV27
CASSYSSPNEKLFF
TGTGCCAGCAGTTACAGCAGTCCTAATGAAAAACTGTTTTTT
>TRBD2|TRBJ2-4|NA|TRBV6-5
CASSPGTSGSNIQYF
TGTGCCAGCAGTCCCGGGACTAGCGGGAGTAACATTCAGTACTTC
>NA|TRBJ2-5|NA|TRBV30
CAWSVRTGRVQETQYF
TGTGCCTGGAGTGTTCGCACAGGGAGAGTTCAAGAGACCCAGTACTTC
>NA|TRBJ2-5|NA|TRBV27
CASSAIRGRETQYF
TGTGCCAGCAGTGCAATTCGTGGGCGAGAGACCCAGTACTTC
>NA|TRBJ2-5|NA|TRBV2
CASSGERGSETQYF
TGTGCCAGCAGTGGGGAACGGGGGTCGGAGACCCAGTACTTC
>TRBD1|TRBJ1-5|NA|TRBV5-6
CASSLGQVNQPQHF
TGTGCCAGCAGCTTAGGACAGGTGAATCAGCCCCAGCATTTT
>NA|TRBJ1-2|NA|TRBV7-9
CASSLVGDYGYTF
TGTGCCAGCAGCTTAGTAGGGGACTATGGCTACACCTTC
>NA|TRBJ1-1|NA|TRBV10-2
CASSEGVNTEAFF
TGCGCCAGCAGTGAAGGGGTGAACACTGAAGCTTTCTTT
>NA|TRBJ2-2|NA|TRBV7-2
CASSLVARGPGELFF
TGTGCCAGCAGCTTAGTCGCCAGGGGCCCCGGGGAGCTGTTTTTT
>TRBD1|TRBJ2-2|NA|TRBV24-1
CATSDAGTAPPGELFF
TGTGCCACCAGTGATGCCGGGACAGCACCCCCCGGGGAGCTGTTTTTT
>TRBD2|TRBJ2-7|NA|TRBV27
CASSYRGGYEQYF
TGTGCCAGCAGTTACCGGGGGGGCTACGAGCAGTACTTC
>TRBD1|TRBJ1-2|NA|TRBV28
CASQAADRLFSGYTF
TGTGCCAGCCAAGCCGCGGACAGGTTGTTTAGTGGCTACACCTTC
>NA|TRBJ1-2|NA|TRBV30
CAWSVIGQQYGYTF
TGTGCCTGGAGTGTAATTGGACAGCAATATGGCTACACCTTC
>NA|TRBJ1-5|NA|TRBV18
CASSPGQSNQPQHF
TGTGCCAGCTCACCGGGGCAGAGCAATCAGCCCCAGCATTTT
>TRBD1|TRBJ1-2|NA|TRBV11-2
CASSPGQPPSYGYTF
TGTGCCAGCAGCCCGGGACAGCCGCCCTCCTATGGCTACACCTTC
>TRBD1|TRBJ1-1|NA|TRBV3-1/TRBV3-2
CASSQLRQGNTEAFF
TGTGCCAGCAGCCAATTAAGACAGGGGAACACTGAAGCTTTCTTT